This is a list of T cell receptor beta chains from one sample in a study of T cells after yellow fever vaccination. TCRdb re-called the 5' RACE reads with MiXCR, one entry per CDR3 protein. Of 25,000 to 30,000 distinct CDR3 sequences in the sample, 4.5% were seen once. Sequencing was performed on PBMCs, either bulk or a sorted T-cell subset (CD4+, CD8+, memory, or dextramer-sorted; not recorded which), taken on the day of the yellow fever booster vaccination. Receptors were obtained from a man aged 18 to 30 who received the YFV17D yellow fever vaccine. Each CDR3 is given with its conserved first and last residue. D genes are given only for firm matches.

CDR3 protein: CASSQAGNTEAFF
V gene: TRBV4-3
CDR3 length: 13
D gene: -
J gene: TRBJ1-1

CDR3 protein: CSALQGAKNIQYF
V gene: TRBV29-1
CDR3 length: 13
D gene: -
J gene: TRBJ2-4

CDR3 protein: CASREQGNMNTEAFF
V gene: TRBV2
CDR3 length: 15
D gene: -
J gene: TRBJ1-1

CDR3 protein: CASSDRQGRETQYF
V gene: TRBV6-2/TRBV6-3
CDR3 length: 14
D gene: TRBD1
J gene: TRBJ2-5

CDR3 protein: CASSSTGDADTQYF
V gene: TRBV5-1
CDR3 length: 14
D gene: TRBD1
J gene: TRBJ2-3

CDR3 protein: CASSSGGGSRTDTQYF
V gene: TRBV7-9
CDR3 length: 16
D gene: TRBD2
J gene: TRBJ2-3

CDR3 protein: CASSQDQGEVNEQFF
V gene: TRBV4-3
CDR3 length: 15
D gene: -
J gene: TRBJ2-1

CDR3 protein: CASSRNPGTGFGSTDTQYF
V gene: TRBV7-9
CDR3 length: 19
D gene: TRBD1
J gene: TRBJ2-3

CDR3 protein: CAWSKGTGSYNQPQHF
V gene: TRBV30
CDR3 length: 16
D gene: TRBD1
J gene: TRBJ1-5

CDR3 protein: CASSEYRGGRGYTF
V gene: TRBV27
CDR3 length: 14
D gene: TRBD1
J gene: TRBJ1-2

CDR3 protein: CASSLGLAVTGELFF
V gene: TRBV5-1
CDR3 length: 15
D gene: TRBD2
J gene: TRBJ2-2

CDR3 protein: CASGDYNEQFF
V gene: TRBV6-6
CDR3 length: 11
D gene: -
J gene: TRBJ2-1

CDR3 protein: CASSGGTGNSGANVLTF
V gene: TRBV5-1
CDR3 length: 17
D gene: TRBD1
J gene: TRBJ2-6

CDR3 protein: CASSASGFSGNTIYF
V gene: TRBV5-1
CDR3 length: 15
D gene: -
J gene: TRBJ1-3

CDR3 protein: CASSQDLGLAQYF
V gene: TRBV4-2
CDR3 length: 13
D gene: -
J gene: TRBJ2-3

CDR3 protein: CASSPPFRWGHTGELFF
V gene: TRBV18
CDR3 length: 17
D gene: -
J gene: TRBJ2-2

CDR3 protein: CASSLGGAEDTQYF
V gene: TRBV11-3
CDR3 length: 14
D gene: -
J gene: TRBJ2-3

CDR3 protein: CASSAGGYRDSNQPQHF
V gene: TRBV4-1
CDR3 length: 17
D gene: TRBD1
J gene: TRBJ1-5

CDR3 protein: CASSPRGQQTQYF
V gene: TRBV7-2
CDR3 length: 13
D gene: -
J gene: TRBJ2-5

CDR3 protein: CASSQEWRVNTEAFF
V gene: TRBV4-3
CDR3 length: 15
D gene: -
J gene: TRBJ1-1

CDR3 protein: CASSQDKVGYTF
V gene: TRBV5-1
CDR3 length: 12
D gene: -
J gene: TRBJ1-2

CDR3 protein: CASSPLFPGDEQFF
V gene: TRBV18
CDR3 length: 14
D gene: -
J gene: TRBJ2-1

CDR3 protein: CASSFLVAGGRSNEQFF
V gene: TRBV7-2
CDR3 length: 17
D gene: TRBD2
J gene: TRBJ2-1

CDR3 protein: CASSETSGGAHEQFF
V gene: TRBV6-4
CDR3 length: 15
D gene: TRBD2
J gene: TRBJ2-1

CDR3 protein: CASNRGLAGADTQYF
V gene: TRBV2
CDR3 length: 15
D gene: -
J gene: TRBJ2-3

CDR3 protein: CASSSQGIRRNQPQHF
V gene: TRBV7-8
CDR3 length: 16
D gene: -
J gene: TRBJ1-5

CDR3 protein: CSVRGFAYEQYF
V gene: TRBV29-1
CDR3 length: 12
D gene: -
J gene: TRBJ2-7

CDR3 protein: CSARGRETGNSPLHF
V gene: TRBV20-1
CDR3 length: 15
D gene: -
J gene: TRBJ1-6

CDR3 protein: CSAKADRGDTEAFF
V gene: TRBV20-1
CDR3 length: 14
D gene: TRBD1
J gene: TRBJ1-1

CDR3 protein: CASSQVSPGPREKLFF
V gene: TRBV4-3
CDR3 length: 16
D gene: -
J gene: TRBJ1-4

CDR3 protein: CSAKPGGGTDTQYF
V gene: TRBV20-1
CDR3 length: 14
D gene: TRBD2
J gene: TRBJ2-3

CDR3 protein: CASSLDGGYGYTF
V gene: TRBV5-1
CDR3 length: 13
D gene: -
J gene: TRBJ1-2

CDR3 protein: CASSFNPQETQYF
V gene: TRBV7-9
CDR3 length: 13
D gene: -
J gene: TRBJ2-5

CDR3 protein: CSAPGDWEEQFF
V gene: TRBV20-1
CDR3 length: 12
D gene: -
J gene: TRBJ2-1

CDR3 protein: CASSSPRENQPQHF
V gene: TRBV6-6
CDR3 length: 14
D gene: -
J gene: TRBJ1-5

CDR3 protein: CATSRAGEGSDTQYF
V gene: TRBV15
CDR3 length: 15
D gene: TRBD2
J gene: TRBJ2-3

CDR3 protein: CASSGHGGAQSEDTQYF
V gene: TRBV2
CDR3 length: 17
D gene: TRBD2
J gene: TRBJ2-3

CDR3 protein: CASSFARGLDFSSYNEQFF
V gene: TRBV7-2
CDR3 length: 19
D gene: TRBD1
J gene: TRBJ2-1

CDR3 protein: CASSEGLGGANVLTF
V gene: TRBV6-1
CDR3 length: 15
D gene: -
J gene: TRBJ2-6

CDR3 protein: CASSPENDGYTF
V gene: TRBV7-9
CDR3 length: 12
D gene: -
J gene: TRBJ1-2

CDR3 protein: CSAKTLYAPGTSNGNEQFF
V gene: TRBV20-1
CDR3 length: 19
D gene: -
J gene: TRBJ2-1

CDR3 protein: CASSQGVRSGGNQPQHF
V gene: TRBV4-1
CDR3 length: 17
D gene: -
J gene: TRBJ1-5

CDR3 protein: CASSLGQGVETGELFF
V gene: TRBV5-1
CDR3 length: 16
D gene: TRBD1
J gene: TRBJ2-2

CDR3 protein: CASSKPRGTSGGSETQYF
V gene: TRBV21-1
CDR3 length: 18
D gene: -
J gene: TRBJ2-5

CDR3 protein: CSARDRGGTVGYTF
V gene: TRBV20-1
CDR3 length: 14
D gene: -
J gene: TRBJ1-2

CDR3 protein: CASSLGLPAGQPQHF
V gene: TRBV5-1
CDR3 length: 15
D gene: -
J gene: TRBJ1-5

CDR3 protein: CASSLTGTGNTEAFF
V gene: TRBV11-2
CDR3 length: 15
D gene: TRBD1
J gene: TRBJ1-1

CDR3 protein: CSARARGPPVSTYEQYF
V gene: TRBV20-1
CDR3 length: 17
D gene: -
J gene: TRBJ2-7

CDR3 protein: CASRSRNRLLPDTQYF
V gene: TRBV5-5
CDR3 length: 16
D gene: -
J gene: TRBJ2-3

CDR3 protein: CASRKDSSGANVLTF
V gene: TRBV5-4
CDR3 length: 15
D gene: -
J gene: TRBJ2-6

CDR3 protein: CASSPDSGNQPQHF
V gene: TRBV7-2
CDR3 length: 14
D gene: -
J gene: TRBJ1-5

CDR3 protein: CASSAGGSYEQYF
V gene: TRBV19
CDR3 length: 13
D gene: TRBD1
J gene: TRBJ2-7

CDR3 protein: CASGGRDSGNTIYF
V gene: TRBV3-1
CDR3 length: 14
D gene: -
J gene: TRBJ1-3

CDR3 protein: CASSPTHTSTDTQYF
V gene: TRBV5-1
CDR3 length: 15
D gene: -
J gene: TRBJ2-3